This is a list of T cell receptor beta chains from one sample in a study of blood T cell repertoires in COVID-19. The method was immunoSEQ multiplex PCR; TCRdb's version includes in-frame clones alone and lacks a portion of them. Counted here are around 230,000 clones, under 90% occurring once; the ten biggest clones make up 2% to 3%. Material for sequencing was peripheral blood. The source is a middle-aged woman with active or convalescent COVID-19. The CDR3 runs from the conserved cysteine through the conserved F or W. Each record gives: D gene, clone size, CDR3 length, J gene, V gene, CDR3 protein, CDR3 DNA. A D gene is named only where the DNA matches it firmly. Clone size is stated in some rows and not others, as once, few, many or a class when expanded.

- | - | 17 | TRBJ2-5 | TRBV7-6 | CASSLTPPQRGQETQYF | TGTGCCAGCAGCTTAACCCCCCCCCAGCGAGGGCAAGAGACCCAGTACTTC
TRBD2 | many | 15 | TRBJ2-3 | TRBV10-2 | CASSPGLAGLDTQYF | TGCGCCAGCAGTCCGGGACTAGCGGGATTAGATACGCAGTATTTT
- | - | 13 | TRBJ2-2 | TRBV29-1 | CSVDRGNTGELFF | TGCAGCGTTGACAGGGGGAACACCGGGGAGCTGTTTTTT
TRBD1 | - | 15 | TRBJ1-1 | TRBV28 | CASSSAAQGDTEAFF | TGTGCCAGCAGTTCGGCAGCACAGGGGGACACTGAAGCTTTCTTT
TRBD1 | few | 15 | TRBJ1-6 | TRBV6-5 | CASNRQGASNSPLHF | TGTGCCAGTAATCGACAGGGGGCGAGTAATTCACCCCTCCACTTT
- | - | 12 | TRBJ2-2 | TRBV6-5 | CASTKNTGELFF | TGTGCCAGCACTAAAAACACCGGGGAGCTGTTTTTT
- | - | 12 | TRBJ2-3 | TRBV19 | CASSTGADTQYF | TGTGCCAGTAGTACAGGGGCAGATACGCAGTATTTT
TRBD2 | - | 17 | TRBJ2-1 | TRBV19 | CASSIDSGRVFLNEQFF | TGTGCCAGTAGTATCGATAGCGGGAGGGTATTTCTTAATGAGCAGTTCTTC
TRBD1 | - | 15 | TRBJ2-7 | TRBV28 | CASRPTGQGVYGQYF | TGTGCCAGCAGGCCCACGGGACAGGGGGTTTATGGGCAGTACTTC
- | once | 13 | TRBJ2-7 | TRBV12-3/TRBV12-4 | CASSSGGINEQYF | TGTGCCAGCAGTTCAGGGGGGATCAACGAGCAGTACTTC
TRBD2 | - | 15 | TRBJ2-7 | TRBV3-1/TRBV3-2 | CASSQTLAGGVEQYF | TGTGCCAGCAGCCAAACCCTAGCGGGAGGAGTCGAGCAGTACTTC
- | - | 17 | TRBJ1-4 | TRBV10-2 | CASSELGKGVRGEKLFF | TGCGCCAGCAGTGAGTTAGGGAAGGGTGTACGGGGTGAAAAACTGTTTTTT
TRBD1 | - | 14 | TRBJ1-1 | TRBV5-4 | CASSLRTGFTEAFF | TGTGCCAGCAGCTTGCGGACAGGGTTCACTGAAGCTTTCTTT
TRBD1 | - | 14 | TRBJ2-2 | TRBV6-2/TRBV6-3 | CASSHGTETGELFF | TGTGCCAGCAGTCACGGGACAGAGACCGGGGAGCTGTTTTTT
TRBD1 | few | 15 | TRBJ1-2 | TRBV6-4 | CASSVTGTGGNGYTF | TGTGCCAGCAGTGTTACCGGGACAGGGGGTAATGGCTACACCTTC
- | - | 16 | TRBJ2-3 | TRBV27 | CASSLSKGWGTDTQYF | TGTGCCAGCAGTTTATCTAAGGGGTGGGGCACAGATACGCAGTATTTT
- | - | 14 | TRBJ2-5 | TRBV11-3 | CASSQRLDQETQYF | TGTGCCAGCAGCCAACGACTAGATCAAGAGACCCAGTACTTC
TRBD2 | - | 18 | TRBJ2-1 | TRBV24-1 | CATSDARESSGAYNEQFF | TGTGCCACCAGTGACGCTAGGGAGTCTAGCGGGGCCTACAATGAGCAGTTCTTC
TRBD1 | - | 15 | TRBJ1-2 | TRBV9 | CASSATGTGGLGYTF | TGTGCCAGCAGCGCGACCGGGACAGGGGGCCTTGGCTACACCTTC
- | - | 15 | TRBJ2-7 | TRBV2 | CASSEDGTPLFEQYF | TGTGCCAGCAGTGAAGACGGGACACCCTTATTTGAGCAGTACTTC
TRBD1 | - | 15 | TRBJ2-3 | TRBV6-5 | CASSQTGGGTDTQYF | TGTGCCAGCAGCCAGACAGGGGGTGGTACAGATACGCAGTATTTT
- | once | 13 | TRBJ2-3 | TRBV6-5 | CASRSTGTDTQYF | TGTGCCAGCAGATCGACAGGCACAGATACGCAGTATTTT
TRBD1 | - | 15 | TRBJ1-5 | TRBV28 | CAVDRGQGSNQPQHF | TGTGCCGTGGATCGGGGACAGGGTAGCAATCAGCCCCAGCATTTT
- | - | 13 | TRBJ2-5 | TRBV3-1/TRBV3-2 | CASSRGDQETQYF | TGTGCCAGCAGCCGGGGGGACCAAGAGACCCAGTACTTC
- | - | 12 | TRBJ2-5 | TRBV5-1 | CASSLPKETQYF | TGCGCCAGCAGCTTGCCCAAAGAGACCCAGTACTTC
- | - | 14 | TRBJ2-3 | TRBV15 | CATGKGHRTDTQYF | TGTGCAACCGGGAAGGGACACAGAACAGATACGCAGTATTTT
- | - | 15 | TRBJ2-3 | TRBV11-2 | CASSLELASTDTQYF | TGTGCCAGCAGCTTAGAGCTGGCTAGCACAGATACGCAGTATTTT
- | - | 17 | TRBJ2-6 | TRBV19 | CASSIERPGQGANVLTF | TGTGCCAGTAGTATAGAACGCCCAGGGCAAGGGGCCAACGTCCTGACTTTC
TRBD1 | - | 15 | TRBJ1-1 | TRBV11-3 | CASSSRGTGRTEAFF | TGTGCCAGCAGCTCCCGCGGGACAGGTCGCACTGAAGCTTTCTTT
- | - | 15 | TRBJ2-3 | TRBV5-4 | CASKLQGSGADTQYF | TGTGCCAGCAAATTACAGGGATCCGGGGCAGATACGCAGTATTTT
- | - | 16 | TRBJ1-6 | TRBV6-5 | CASSYKRQGQNSPLHF | TGTGCCAGCAGTTACAAGCGGCAGGGGCAGAATTCACCCCTCCACTTT
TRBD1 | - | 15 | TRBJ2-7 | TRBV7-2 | CASRAIGQGLYEQYF | TGTGCCAGCAGGGCCATAGGACAGGGGCTTTACGAGCAGTACTTC
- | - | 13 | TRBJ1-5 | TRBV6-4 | CASSQKAGQPQHF | TGTGCCAGCAGTCAGAAGGCGGGTCAGCCCCAGCATTTT
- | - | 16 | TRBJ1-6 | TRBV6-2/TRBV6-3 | CASSFTWGHLNSPLHF | TGTGCCAGCAGCTTTACTTGGGGACACCTAAATTCACCCCTCCACTTT
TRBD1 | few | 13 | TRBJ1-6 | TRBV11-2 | CASSSDRDSPLHF | TGTGCCAGCAGCTCGGACAGGGATTCACCCCTCCACTTT
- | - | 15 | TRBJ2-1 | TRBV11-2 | CASSPLTGTYNEQFF | TGTGCCAGCAGCCCGCTGACAGGTACCTACAATGAGCAGTTCTTC
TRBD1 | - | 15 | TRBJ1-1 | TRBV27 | CASSAQGGFAAEAFF | TGTGCCAGCAGTGCCCAGGGGGGTTTCGCGGCTGAAGCTTTCTTT
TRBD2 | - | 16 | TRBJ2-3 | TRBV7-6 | CASSPAASGHTDTQYF | TGTGCCAGCAGCCCTGCGGCTAGCGGTCACACAGATACGCAGTATTTT
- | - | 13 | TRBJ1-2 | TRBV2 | CASSRGHNYGYTF | TGTGCCAGCAGTAGGGGACATAACTATGGCTACACCTTC
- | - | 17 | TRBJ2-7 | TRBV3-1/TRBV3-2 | CASSHLSPGLLSYEQYF | TGTGCCAGCAGCCACTTAAGCCCAGGACTTCTCTCCTACGAGCAGTACTTC
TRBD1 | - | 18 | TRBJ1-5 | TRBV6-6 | CASSPLVVGTEYNQPQHF | TGTGCCAGCAGTCCACTCGTGGTGGGGACAGAATACAATCAGCCCCAGCATTTT
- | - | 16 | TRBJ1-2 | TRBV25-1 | CASSEAPGDPNYGYTF | TGTGCCAGCAGTGAAGCTCCAGGGGATCCTAACTATGGCTACACCTTC
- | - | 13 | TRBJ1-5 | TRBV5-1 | CASSLANGEPQHF | TGCGCCAGCAGCTTGGCCAATGGAGAGCCCCAGCATTTT
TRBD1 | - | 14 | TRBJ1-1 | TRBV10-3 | CAIRDRVLNTEAFF | TGTGCCATCAGGGACAGGGTTTTGAACACTGAAGCTTTCTTT
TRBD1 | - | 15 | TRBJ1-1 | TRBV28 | CASVRGQGSGTEAFF | TGTGCCAGCGTTAGGGGACAGGGGTCGGGTACTGAAGCTTTCTTT
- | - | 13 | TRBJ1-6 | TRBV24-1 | CATSGEGNSPLHF | TGTGCCACCAGTGGGGAGGGCAATTCACCCCTCCACTTT
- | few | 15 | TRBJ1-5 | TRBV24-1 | CATSDPYRADQPQHF | TGTGCCACCAGTGATCCCTACAGGGCTGATCAGCCCCAGCATTTT
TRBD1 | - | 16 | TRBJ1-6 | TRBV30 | CAWTATGVTYNSPLHF | TGTGCCTGGACCGCGACAGGGGTCACCTATAATTCACCCCTCCACTTT
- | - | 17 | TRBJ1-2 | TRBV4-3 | CASSQEASGSTNYGYTF | TGCGCCAGCAGCCAAGAGGCTTCGGGAAGTACTAACTATGGCTACACCTTC
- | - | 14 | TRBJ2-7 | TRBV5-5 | CASSSPGETYEQYF | TGTGCCAGCAGCTCACCAGGGGAAACCTACGAGCAGTACTTC
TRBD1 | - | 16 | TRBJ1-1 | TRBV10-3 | CAISETWTGRGTEAFF | TGTGCCATCAGTGAGACCTGGACAGGGCGAGGGACTGAAGCTTTCTTT
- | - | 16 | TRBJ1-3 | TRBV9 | CASSVLPGESGNTIYF | TGTGCCAGCAGCGTTCTTCCAGGGGAATCTGGAAACACCATATATTTT